This T cell receptor (beta chain) was sequenced during a study of T-cell memory formation after mild COVID-19. Whole-study context: Largely donor-specific sequence clusters came from a couple of donors.

Overall study findings and caveats: Memory sampled before infection contained some responding clones, suggesting cross-reactive memory joined.

On this clonotype: Antigen unknown.

CDR3 size: 14 residues. Germline V gives CDR1 SQVTM, CDR2 ANQGSEA. V gave up 6 bases and J gave up 1 base; unmatched junction bases: 4. Constant-segment primers were used for 5'RACE, and the resulting TCR alpha and TCR beta cDNA libraries carried sample barcodes and UMIs. In TCRdb, the 5' RACE reads were re-called with MiXCR into one record per CDR3 protein. This repertoire shows approximately 570,000 distinct CDR3 sequences, roughly 18% found once; its top ten account for about 11%. Sequenced material: PBMCs or a T cell subset sorted from them (not recorded which). This clonotype was obtained from an adult woman who had mild COVID-19 (a few samples of this study predate the infection). Cell type and time point are not known. The chain links TRBV29-1 to TRBJ1-1; 11 positions match TRBD1. CDR3 region: CSVEDRGQNTEAFF. In nucleotides, the CDR3 is TGCAGCGTAGAGGACAGGGGGCAGAACACTGAAGCTTTCTTT.